This T cell receptor beta chain comes out of a study of PD-1 blockade in classical Hodgkin lymphoma. General study results and limits: TCR diversity at baseline was reported to be reduced in newly diagnosed patients relative to healthy donors. With respect to the repertoire differences, their causes, possibly disease activity or prior therapy, remain undefined.

Sequencing used immunoSEQ multiplex PCR; TCRdb keeps in-frame clones, though not all of them. The sample consists of about 33,000 clones, 90% to 95% of them appearing once. Time point in this sample: newly diagnosed, previously untreated cHL patient sample. What served as comparison were PBMCs in newly diagnosed, untreated classical Hodgkin lymphoma. This clone was counted once. Its antigen is undetermined. This CDR3 comprises 13 residues. V was shortened by 5 bases and J by 3 bases, with 10 bases between the two germline ends. CDR1 is PRHDT and CDR2 is FYEKMQ in the germline V gene (reference sequence).

The receptor comes from a human donor with classical Hodgkin lymphoma. The chain joins TRBV13 to TRBJ1-2; unclear D gene. The sample was peripheral blood mononuclear cells (PBMCs). The DNA for the CDR3 is TGTGCCAGCAGCCGGGAGTCCTACTATGGCTACACCTTC. Translation gives CASSRESYYGYTF.